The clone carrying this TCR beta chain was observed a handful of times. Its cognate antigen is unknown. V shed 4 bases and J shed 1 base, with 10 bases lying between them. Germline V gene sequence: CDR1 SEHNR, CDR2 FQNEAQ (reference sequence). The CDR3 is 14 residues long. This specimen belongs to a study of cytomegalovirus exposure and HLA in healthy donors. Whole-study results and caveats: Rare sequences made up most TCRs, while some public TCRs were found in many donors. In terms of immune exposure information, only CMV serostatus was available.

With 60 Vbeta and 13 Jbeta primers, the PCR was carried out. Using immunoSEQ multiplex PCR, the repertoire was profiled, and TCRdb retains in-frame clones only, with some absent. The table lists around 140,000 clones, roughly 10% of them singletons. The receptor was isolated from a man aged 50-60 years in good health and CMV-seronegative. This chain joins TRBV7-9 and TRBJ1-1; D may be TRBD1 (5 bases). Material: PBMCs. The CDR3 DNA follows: TGTGCCAGCAGCTCTACAGGATCGAACACTGAAGCTTTCTTT. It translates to CASSSTGSNTEAFF.